This T cell receptor beta chain emerged from a study of identical twins. This clonotype showed up just a few times. TCRdb re-called the 5' RACE reads with MiXCR, one entry per CDR3 protein. The sample contains some 500,000 distinct CDR3 sequences, about 20% of which appear only once. J lost 3 bases, V lost 3 bases, and 14 bases had no gene match. This CDR3 is 17 amino acids long. This same sample was also part of a study on T cells expressing NK-cell markers. That report notes: Beta-chain profiling covered CD3+CD56+NKG2C+, CD3+CD56+NKG2C- and CD3+CD56-NKG2C+ sorted subsets. Whether expanded NKG2C+ T cell clones recognized HCMV stayed uncertain.

The sample was CD4+ T cells sorted from blood. The receptor was isolated from a woman between 18 and 29 years old in good health. This chain links TRBV12-3 or TRBV12-4 with TRBJ2-7; 7 positions match TRBD2. CDR3 DNA sequence: TGTGCCAGCAGTTTGTTGGGGGGGAGAGGGACTGACTACGAGCAGTACTTC. This encodes CASSLLGGRGTDYEQYF.